The next 2 T cell receptor beta chains were all read from a single sample in a study of cytomegalovirus exposure and HLA in healthy donors. With 60 Vbeta and 13 Jbeta primers, the PCR was carried out. Some clones are missing from TCRdb's copy, which holds only in-frame ones; the method was immunoSEQ multiplex PCR. Among around 160,000 clones listed, over 65% were seen once. The sample consisted of PBMCs. All receptors come from a man aged 35 to 55 in good health and CMV-seropositive.

J is TRBJ2-5 and V is TRBV7-9, with a tentative D call TRBD2 (6 bases). The CDR3 contains 15 residues. Deletions cut 3 bases from V and 0 bases from J, with 11 bases between. Germline loops: CDR1 SEHNR, CDR2 FQNEAQ (reference sequence). In DNA form, the CDR3 reads TGTGCCAGCAGCTTGGCCCGGGGGTACCAAGAGACCCAGTACTTC. Protein: CASSLARGYQETQYF.

The chain has TRBV18 and TRBJ2-1; D not resolved. V lost 3 bases, J lost 9 bases, and 6 bases lay in between. The V gene's germline CDR1 is KGHSH and CDR2 LQKENI. This CDR3 region has 11 residues. CDR3 protein: CASSPTGEQFF. CDR3 sequence (DNA): TGTGCCAGCTCACCCACGGGTGAGCAGTTCTTC.